The subject of this entry is one T cell receptor (beta chain). The protocol was immunoSEQ multiplex PCR, while the TCRdb copy is restricted to in-frame clones and leaves out a portion. The sample includes some 96,000 clones, 70% to 90% of them seen just once. Per the germline V gene, CDR1 is SGHRS and CDR2 is YFSETQ. This CDR3 contains 16 residues. V trimming: 4 bases; J trimming: 3 bases; junction bases outside the gene matches: 11. The sample comes from a study of blood T cell repertoires in COVID-19. The sequence came from a middle-aged man with active or convalescent COVID-19. The chain joins TRBV5-1 to TRBJ2-3; 7 bases are shared with TRBD2. Sequenced: peripheral blood. CDR3 bases: TGCGCCAGCAGCCCCCGAAGGGCGGGAGTGACAGATACGCAGTATTTT. It is translated as CASSPRRAGVTDTQYF.